The clone carrying this T cell receptor (beta chain) was observed many times. Its specificity is unknown. This entry belongs to a study of prognosis after radiotherapy for stage I lung cancer. Study information: Patients received 3 to 5 SBRT fractions with a biologically effective dose of at least 100 Gy. Regarding the study as a whole: Determination of whether the expanded TCR clones were tumor-specific was not performed.

From genomic DNA, two-round multiplex PCR was used to amplify TCR beta CDR3. It was primers specific to each TRBV and TRBJ gene that first-round PCR used. MiXCR, run by TCRdb on the multiplex PCR reads, gives a single entry per CDR3 protein. The data show 20,000 or so distinct CDR3 sequences, roughly 43% seen once. The sample here was PBMCs, taken before or after stereotactic body radiation therapy (not recorded which). The source is a donor aged 50 or older with non-small cell lung cancer.

The CDR3 here is CASSSRWTSGIQETQYF. The CDR3 bases are TGTGCCAGCAGCTCCCGGTGGACTAGCGGGATTCAAGAGACCCAGTACTTC. The V call is TRBV7-9, the J call TRBJ2-5, with 12 bases that match TRBD2. This CDR3 has 17 residues. Germline CDR1 is SEHNR and CDR2 is FQNEAQ (reference sequence). V gave up 4 bases and J gave up 2 bases; unmatched junction bases: 8.